This TCR beta chain appears in the sequencing data of a study of blood T cell repertoires in COVID-19. Per the authors' pipeline: For nucleated cells, counts were estimated from reference gene primer amplification. Only in-frame clones appear in the TCRdb table, and some are missing; sequencing was by immunoSEQ multiplex PCR. From that table come the V and J calls and clone size; the DNA was used to work out D and trimming. There are 110,000 to 150,000 clones in the sample; roughly 80% occur only once, and roughly 6.4% lies in the top ten. Participants, 18 to 89 years old, spanned around 25 US areas. Clinical history reported by participants formed the basis on which cohorts were assigned. Two negative PCRs, clearance, or symptom resolution were required of recovered Cohort 3 donors. Germline-derived CDR1 and CDR2 are LNHDA and SQIVND (reference sequence). The V and J ends lost 4 bases and 7 bases, in that order; junction bases with no gene match: 8. This CDR3 comprises 15 residues.

This receptor was identified in a woman aged 35 to 49 who had recovered from COVID-19. V is TRBV19 and J is TRBJ2-1; 9 nucleotides match TRBD1. The sequenced sample was PBMCs or T cells enriched from blood (not recorded which). CDR3 in DNA: TGTGCCAGTAGTAAAATGGGGACAGGGCTAAATGAGCAGTTCTTC. It translates to CASSKMGTGLNEQFF.